This entry describes one T cell receptor (beta chain). This sample was included in a study of T cells in lung cancer brain metastases. Patients had either synchronous oligometastatic disease or delayed solitary brain metastasis recurrence. Four or five deparaffinized, unstained roughly 10 um sections supplied tumor areas macrodissected using marked H&E slides as a guide. The CDR3 totals 17 residues. Per germline, CDR1 MDHEN and CDR2 SYDVKM. Trimming left V 1 base short and J 3 bases short, with 16 bases between. Generated by immunoSEQ multiplex PCR, the TCRdb table keeps only in-frame clones and is missing some. This sample has roughly 1,000 clones, with over 80% found just once.

The receptor's source is a woman in her 70s with non-small cell lung cancer that had spread to the brain. The chain employs TRBV28 and TRBJ1-5; D uncertain. Sequenced material: tumor tissue from a brain metastasis. CDR3 nucleotides: TGTGCCAGCAGTTTATTTCCCGCAGGCTACGACAATCAGCCCCAGCATTTT. This translates into CASSLFPAGYDNQPQHF. Based on the CDR3 plus reference TRBV28 and TRBJ1-5, the full variable domain is DVKVTQSSRYLVKRTGEKVFLECVQDMDHENMFWYRQDPGLGLRLIYFSYDVKMKEKGDIPEGYSVSREKKERFSLILESASTNQTSMYLCASSLFPAGYDNQPQHFGDGTRLSIL.